Shown below are 16 T cell receptor beta chains from a single sample sequenced in a study of T-cell reconstitution after alpha-beta-depleted transplantation in children. Unique molecular identifiers featured in how the TCRbeta library was prepared. Each CDR3 protein is one row after TCRdb ran MiXCR on the PCR reads. Counted here are 600,000 to 700,000 distinct CDR3 sequences, around 14% occurring once; the ten biggest clones make up approximately 0.8%. Source: PBMCs, taken before TCRalphabeta/CD19-depleted stem cell transplant. Receptors were obtained from a girl aged 2 to 10 with congenital amegakaryocytic thrombocytopenia, due to receive a stem cell transplant.

The chain couples TRBV4-1 to TRBJ2-7, with a tentative D call TRBD1 (7 bases). V gave up 4 bases and J gave up 0 bases, with 16 bases separating them. The V gene's germline CDR1 is MGHRA and CDR2 YSYEKL. The CDR3 sequence is 16 residues long. DNA for the CDR3: TGCGCCAGCAGCCCCAGGGTGGAGGGGGCCTCCTACGAGCAGTACTTC. This sequence encodes CASSPRVEGASYEQYF.

Many counts were recorded for this clonotype. This chain connects TRBV7-9 to TRBJ2-1; no clear D. V lost 3 bases, J lost 9 bases, and 18 bases lay in between. The CDR3 spans 15 residues. The germline V gene has CDR1 SEHNR and CDR2 FQNEAQ (reference sequence). This CDR3 reads CASSLPYVSLLEQFF. DNA of the CDR3: TGTGCCAGCAGCTTGCCGTACGTATCTTTGCTTGAGCAGTTCTTC.

This rearrangement joins TRBV29-1 to TRBJ2-4; a weak D match, TRBD2 (5 bases). The germline V gene encodes CDR1 SQVTM and CDR2 ANQGSEA. The CDR3 has 11 amino acids. V was clipped by 4 bases and J by 15 bases, with 16 bases between them. CDR3 bases: TGCAGCGTTGGGACCGGGGAATCGGGGTACTTC. Encoded protein: CSVGTGESGYF.

This chain joins TRBV21-1 and TRBJ2-7; no DNA check was done on the table's D call, TRBD1. TRBV21-1 is a recognized pseudogene. The CDR3 has 16 amino acids. Here the CDR3 DNA reads TGTGCCAGCCCCCGGGGTCGCACAGCCCACTCCTACGAGCAGTACTTC. Translation gives CASPRGRTAHSYEQYF.

This clonotype occurred many times. This chain links TRBV6-2 or TRBV6-3 with TRBJ2-1; D unclear. Germline CDR1 and CDR2: MNHEY and SVGEGT. The CDR3 extends over 13 amino acids. Between the trimmed V and J ends, which lost 2 bases and 3 bases, there was a span of 5 bases. The CDR3 here is CASSYELYNEQFF. The CDR3 coding sequence is TGTGCCAGCAGTTACGAACTCTACAATGAGCAGTTCTTC.

This clonotype turned up a few times. The rearrangement uses TRBV28 and TRBJ2-7; 8 positions agree with TRBD1. Germline V gene sequence: CDR1 MDHEN, CDR2 SYDVKM. CDR3 length equals 15 residues. J lost 1 base, V lost 2 bases, and 4 bases had no gene match. CDR3 amino acids: CASSLQGAGSYEQYF. In DNA form, the CDR3 reads TGTGCCAGCAGTTTACAGGGGGCAGGTTCCTACGAGCAGTACTTC.

This clonotype was seen a handful of times. The V and J genes are TRBV19 and TRBJ1-1; 12 bases are shared with TRBD1. V gave up 3 bases and J gave up 8 bases; unmatched junction bases: 7. Germline lookup yields CDR1 LNHDA and CDR2 SQIVND (reference sequence). The CDR3 runs to 15 residues. CDR3 coding DNA: TGTGCCAGTAGTATTTTGGGACAGGGGGCTCGGGAAGCTTTCTTT. It codes for CASSILGQGAREAFF.

The chain recombines TRBV5-6 with TRBJ1-3, with 8 positions matching TRBD1. V lost 4 bases to trimming and J lost 4 bases; unmatched junction nucleotides: 7. Germline CDR1 and CDR2: SGHDT and YYEEEE. The CDR3 is made up of 15 amino acids. The CDR3 reads CASSETGAGGNTIYF. DNA of the CDR3: TGTGCCAGCAGCGAGACAGGGGCTGGAGGAAACACCATATATTTT.

This clonotype is a singleton in its sample. The CDR3 nucleotides read TGTGCCAGCAGCTTAACGATGGACAGCAACTACGAGCAGTACTTC. Amino acids: CASSLTMDSNYEQYF. The chain combines TRBV11-2 with TRBJ2-7, with a possible D match to TRBD1 (6 bases). The CDR3 totals 15 residues. V was pared by 2 bases and J by 3 bases, with 14 bases between. Per germline, CDR1 SGHAT and CDR2 FQNNGV.

This clonotype was seen repeatedly, ten times or more. This CDR3 is CSARRLAGAYEQYF. The CDR3 coding sequence is TGCAGTGCTAGGAGGCTAGCGGGGGCCTACGAGCAGTACTTC. J is TRBJ2-7 and V is TRBV20-1, with 10 bases aligning to TRBD2. CDR1 and CDR2 (germline): DFQATT, SNEGSKA (reference sequence). The CDR3 runs 14 residues. V trimming: 3 bases; J trimming: 2 bases; junction bases outside the gene matches: 4.

The genes are TRBV5-1 and TRBJ2-7; 11 nucleotides match TRBD2. CDR1 and CDR2 (germline): SGHRS, YFSETQ. V shed 4 bases, J shed 4 bases, and the junction held 4 bases outside the gene matches. This CDR3 region has 14 residues. CDR3 coding DNA: TGCGCCAGCAGCCCACTAGCGGGAGAGTACGAGCAGTACTTC. It is translated as CASSPLAGEYEQYF.

There are many counts of this clonotype. This chain connects TRBV5-5 to TRBJ2-4; D is possibly TRBD2 (6 bases). There are 15 residues in the CDR3. Trimming left V 4 bases short and J 5 bases short, with 16 bases between. Per germline, CDR1 SGHKS and CDR2 YYEKEE (reference sequence). For the CDR3, the DNA is TGTGCCAGCAGCCGCTTGAGGGAGGCCCAAAACATTCAGTACTTC. Its translation is CASSRLREAQNIQYF.

The chain joins TRBV11-1 to TRBJ2-1, with TRBD2 identical over 7 bases. V lost 2 bases, J lost 9 bases, and 25 bases stayed unmatched. Germline-derived CDR1 and CDR2 are SGHAT and FQDESV (reference sequence). This CDR3 is built from 20 residues. The CDR3 DNA is TGTGCCAGCAGCTTACCGGGTCAGGTTCGAATCCTAGGGAGGGCCGGTGAGCAGTTCTTC. Translated: CASSLPGQVRILGRAGEQFF.

This chain uses TRBV12-3 or TRBV12-4 with TRBJ2-2; D is unclear. With 0 bases removed from V and 3 bases from J, the gap between germline ends came to 8 bases. The CDR3 is 15 residues long. CDR3 in DNA: TGTGCCAGCAGTTTAGCTGGCTTCTACACCGGGGAGCTGTTTTTT. Translating it yields CASSLAGFYTGELFF.

This clonotype was seen a few times. The chain combines TRBV5-6 with TRBJ2-1, with D perhaps given as TRBD1 or TRBD2 (5 bases each). Trimming took off 4 bases at V and 11 bases at J, with 13 bases between the two ends. Germline CDR1 reads SGHDT; CDR2 reads YYEEEE. There are 12 residues in the CDR3. CDR3 residues: CASSLLPGQQFF. As DNA, the CDR3 is TGTGCCAGCAGCCTATTGCCGGGACAGCAGTTCTTC.

This clonotype was counted many times. This chain uses TRBV20-1 with TRBJ1-2; D gene unclear. The CDR3 has 15 residues. The ends were cut back, 0 bases at V and 4 bases at J, with 15 bases in the middle. From germline, CDR1 is DFQATT and CDR2 SNEGSKA (reference sequence). CDR3 sequence reads: CSARDPREFGYGYTF. The CDR3 nucleotides read TGCAGTGCTAGAGATCCCCGGGAGTTTGGCTATGGCTACACCTTC.